Listed here is a single T cell receptor (beta chain). The antigen is unknown. This sample is drawn from a study of T cell responses to AZD1222 COVID-19 vaccine. The CDR3 consists of 14 residues. Germline lookup yields CDR1 KGHSY and CDR2 FQNENV. V lost 4 bases to trimming and J lost 3 bases, with 9 bases between them. Study-level points and caveats: The repertoires were collected only after the peak T cell response.

Sequencing was performed with immunoSEQ multiplex PCR; in TCRdb, only in-frame clones are kept and a portion is missing. The sample contains 95,000 to 110,000 clones, 90% to 95% of which appear only once. The starting material was peripheral blood, obtained 28 days after the second AZD1222 dose. This TCR was sampled from an adult who received the AZD1222 COVID-19 vaccine. The gene calls are TRBV16 and TRBJ2-2, with unresolved D. The CDR3 nucleotides read TGTGCCAGCAGCCCCCTTTCGGACACCGGGGAGCTGTTTTTT. The encoded protein is CASSPLSDTGELFF. Full variable domain (outside the CDR3, taken from reference TRBV16 and TRBJ2-2): GEEVAQTPKHLVRGEGQKAKLYCAPIKGHSYVFWYQQVLKNEFKFLISFQNENVFDETGMPKERFSAKCLPNSPCSLEIQATKLEDSAVYFCASSPLSDTGELFFGEGSRLTVL.